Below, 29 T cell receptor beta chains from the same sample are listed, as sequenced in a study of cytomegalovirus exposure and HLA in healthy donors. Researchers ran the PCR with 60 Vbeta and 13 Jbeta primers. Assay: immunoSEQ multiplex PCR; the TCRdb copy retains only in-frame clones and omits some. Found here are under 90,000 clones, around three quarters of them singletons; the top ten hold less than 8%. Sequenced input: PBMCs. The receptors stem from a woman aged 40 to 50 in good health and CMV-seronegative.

Here the CDR3 reads CSVERGGQQFF. The CDR3 DNA reads TGCAGCGTTGAAAGGGGAGGCCAGCAGTTCTTC. V usage is TRBV29-1 and J usage is TRBJ2-1, with D perhaps matching TRBD2 (6 bases). Trimming took off 2 bases at V and 11 bases at J, with 10 bases between the two ends. The germline gives CDR1 SQVTM, CDR2 ANQGSEA. The CDR3 runs 11 residues.

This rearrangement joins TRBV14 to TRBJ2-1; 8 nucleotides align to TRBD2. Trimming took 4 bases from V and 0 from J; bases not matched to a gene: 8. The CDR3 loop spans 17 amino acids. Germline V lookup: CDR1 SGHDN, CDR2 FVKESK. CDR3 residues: CASSPLAGGGSYNEQFF. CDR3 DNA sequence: TGTGCCAGCAGCCCCCTTGCGGGGGGAGGCTCCTACAATGAGCAGTTCTTC. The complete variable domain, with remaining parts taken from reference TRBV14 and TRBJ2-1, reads EAGVTQFPSHSVIEKGQTVTLRCDPISGHDNLYWYRRVMGKEIKFLLHFVKESKQDESGMPNNRFLAERTGGTYSTLKVQPAELEDSGVYFCASSPLAGGGSYNEQFFGPGTRLTVL.

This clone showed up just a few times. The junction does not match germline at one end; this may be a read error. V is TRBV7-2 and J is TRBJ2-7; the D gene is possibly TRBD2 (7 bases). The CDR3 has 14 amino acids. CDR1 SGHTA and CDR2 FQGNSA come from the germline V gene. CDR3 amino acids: CASTLTQGRAEQYF. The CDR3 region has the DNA TGTGCCAGCACCTTAACTCAGGGGAGGGCCGAGCAGTACTTC.

CDR3 in DNA: TGTGCCAGCAGACAAACAGGAGAAACTAATGAAAAACTGTTTTTT. Protein sequence: CASRQTGETNEKLFF. The J gene is TRBJ1-4, the V gene TRBV7-9; perhaps TRBD1 as D (5 bases). CDR3 length: 15 amino acids. Germline V gene data show CDR1 as SEHNR and CDR2 as FQNEAQ (reference sequence). The V end lost 6 bases, the J end lost 1 base, and 12 bases lay between the germline ends. Variable domain in full (rest from reference TRBV7-9 and TRBJ1-4): DTGVSQNPRHKITKRGQNVTFRCDPISEHNRLYWYRQTLGQGPEFLTYFQNEAQLEKSRLLSDRFSAERPKGSFSTLEIQRTEQGDSAMYLCASRQTGETNEKLFFGSGTQLSVL.

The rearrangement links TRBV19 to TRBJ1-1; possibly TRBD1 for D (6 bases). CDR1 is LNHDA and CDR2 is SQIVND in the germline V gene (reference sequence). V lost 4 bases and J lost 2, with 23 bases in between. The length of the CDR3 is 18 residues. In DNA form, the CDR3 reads TGTGCCAGTAGTAAAAAGGATAACAGGGAACTCTTAAACACTGAAGCTTTCTTT. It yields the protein CASSKKDNRELLNTEAFF.

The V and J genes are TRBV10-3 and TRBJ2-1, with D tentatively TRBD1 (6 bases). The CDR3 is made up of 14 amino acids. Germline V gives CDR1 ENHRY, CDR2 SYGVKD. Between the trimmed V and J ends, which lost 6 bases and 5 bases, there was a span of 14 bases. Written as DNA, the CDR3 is TGTGCCATCAGGCAGGGGACCGCAAACAATGAGCAGTTCTTC. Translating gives CAIRQGTANNEQFF.

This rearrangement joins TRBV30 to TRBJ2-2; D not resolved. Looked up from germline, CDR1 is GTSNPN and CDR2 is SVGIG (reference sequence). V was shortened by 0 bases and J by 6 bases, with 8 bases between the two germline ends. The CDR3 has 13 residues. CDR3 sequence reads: CAWSVLRSGELFF. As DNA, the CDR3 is TGTGCCTGGAGTGTACTCAGGTCCGGGGAGCTGTTTTTT.

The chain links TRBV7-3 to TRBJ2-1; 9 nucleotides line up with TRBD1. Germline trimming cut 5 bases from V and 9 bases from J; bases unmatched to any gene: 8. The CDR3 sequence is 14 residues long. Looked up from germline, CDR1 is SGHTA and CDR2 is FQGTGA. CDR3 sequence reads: CASSRYRGLGEQFF. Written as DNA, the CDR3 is TGTGCCAGCAGCCGATACAGGGGGCTGGGTGAGCAGTTCTTC.

CDR3 region: CASSLSGEGQGNSPLHF. CDR3 DNA sequence: TGTGCCAGCAGCTTAAGTGGCGAGGGACAGGGAAATTCACCCCTCCACTTT. The genes are TRBV7-8 and TRBJ1-6; 9 nucleotides line up with TRBD1. This CDR3 has 17 residues. The germline gives CDR1 SGHVS, CDR2 FQNEAQ. The V and J ends lost 2 bases and 7 bases, in that order; junction bases with no gene match: 9.

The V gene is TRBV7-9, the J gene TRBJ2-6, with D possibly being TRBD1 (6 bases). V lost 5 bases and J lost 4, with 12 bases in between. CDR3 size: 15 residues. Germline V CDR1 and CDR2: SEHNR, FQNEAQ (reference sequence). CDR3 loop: CASSSTGRGANVLTF. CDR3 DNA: TGTGCCAGCAGCAGCACAGGGCGAGGGGCCAACGTCCTGACTTTC.

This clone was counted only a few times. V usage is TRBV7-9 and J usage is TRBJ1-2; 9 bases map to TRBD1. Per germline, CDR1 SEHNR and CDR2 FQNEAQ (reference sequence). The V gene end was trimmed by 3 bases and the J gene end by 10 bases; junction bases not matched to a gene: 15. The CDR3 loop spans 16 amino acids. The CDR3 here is CASSFAGTGLWLYYTF. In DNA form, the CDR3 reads TGTGCCAGCAGCTTCGCCGGGACAGGGTTGTGGTTGTACTACACCTTC.

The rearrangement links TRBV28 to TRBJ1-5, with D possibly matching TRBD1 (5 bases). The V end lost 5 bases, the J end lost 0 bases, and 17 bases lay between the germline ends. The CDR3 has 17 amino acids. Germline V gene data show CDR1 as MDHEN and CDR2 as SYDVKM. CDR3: CASSPTWGVGSNQPQHF. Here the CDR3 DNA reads TGTGCCAGCAGTCCGACGTGGGGGGTAGGTAGCAATCAGCCCCAGCATTTT.

The CDR3 nucleotides are TGCAGCGTTAGGATGGGCGAGACCTACAATGAGCAGTTCTTC. Translating it yields CSVRMGETYNEQFF. The V gene is TRBV29-1, the J gene TRBJ2-1, with D unresolved. The CDR3 has 14 residues. CDR1 and CDR2 from the germline V gene are SQVTM and ANQGSEA. V lost 5 bases and J 2 bases, leaving 13 bases between the germline ends.

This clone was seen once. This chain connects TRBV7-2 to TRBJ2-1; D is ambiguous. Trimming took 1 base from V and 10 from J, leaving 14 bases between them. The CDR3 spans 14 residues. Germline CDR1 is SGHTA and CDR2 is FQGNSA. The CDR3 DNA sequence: TGTGCCAGCAGCTTAGGCCTAGATCGAGAGGAGCAGTTCTTC. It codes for CASSLGLDREEQFF.

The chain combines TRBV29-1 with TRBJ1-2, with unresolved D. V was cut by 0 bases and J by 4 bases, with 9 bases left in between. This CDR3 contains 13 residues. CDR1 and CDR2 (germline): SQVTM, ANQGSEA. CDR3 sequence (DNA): TGCAGCGTTGAAGATCTTGCCAGCTATGGCTACACCTTC. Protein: CSVEDLASYGYTF. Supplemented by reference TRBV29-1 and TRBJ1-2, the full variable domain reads SAVISQKPSRDICQRGTSLTIQCQVDSQVTMMFWYRQQPGQSLTLIATANQGSEATYESGFVIDKFPISRPNLTFSTLTVSNMSPEDSSIYLCSVEDLASYGYTFGSGTRLTVV.

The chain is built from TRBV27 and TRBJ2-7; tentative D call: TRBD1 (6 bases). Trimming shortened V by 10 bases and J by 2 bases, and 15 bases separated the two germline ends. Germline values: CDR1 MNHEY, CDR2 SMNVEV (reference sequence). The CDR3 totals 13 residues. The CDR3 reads CATGSRGPYEQYF. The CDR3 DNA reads TGTGCCACCGGCAGCAGGGGCCCCTACGAGCAGTACTTC.

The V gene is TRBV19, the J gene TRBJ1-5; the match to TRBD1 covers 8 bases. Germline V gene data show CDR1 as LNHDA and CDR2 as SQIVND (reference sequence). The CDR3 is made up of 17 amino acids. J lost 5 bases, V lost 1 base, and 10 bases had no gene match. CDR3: CASSIVAGETGDQPQHF. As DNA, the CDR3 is TGTGCCAGTAGTATAGTGGCGGGTGAGACAGGGGATCAGCCCCAGCATTTT.

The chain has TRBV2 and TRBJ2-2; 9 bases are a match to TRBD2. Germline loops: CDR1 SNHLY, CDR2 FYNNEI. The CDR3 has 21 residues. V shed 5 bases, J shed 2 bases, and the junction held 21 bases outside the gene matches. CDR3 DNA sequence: TGTGCCAGCAGTAGGTGGCGGGGGGGTGCATACAACAGAGAAAACACCGGGGAGCTGTTTTTT. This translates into CASSRWRGGAYNRENTGELFF.

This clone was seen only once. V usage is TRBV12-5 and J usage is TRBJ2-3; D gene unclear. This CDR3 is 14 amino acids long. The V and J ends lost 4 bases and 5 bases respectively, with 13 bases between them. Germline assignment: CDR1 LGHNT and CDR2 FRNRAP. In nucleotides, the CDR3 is TGTGCTAGTGGTTCAAGAGTCCCGGTAGATACGCAGTATTTT. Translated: CASGSRVPVDTQYF.

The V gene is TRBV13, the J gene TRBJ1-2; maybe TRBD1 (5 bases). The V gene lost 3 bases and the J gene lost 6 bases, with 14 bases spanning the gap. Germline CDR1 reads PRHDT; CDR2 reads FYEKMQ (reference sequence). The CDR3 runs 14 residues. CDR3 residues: CASSLAGYLDGYTF. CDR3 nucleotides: TGTGCCAGCAGCTTGGCAGGGTATTTGGATGGCTACACCTTC. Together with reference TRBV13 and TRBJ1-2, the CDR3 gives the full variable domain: AAGVIQSPRHLIKEKRETATLKCYPIPRHDTVYWYQQGPGQDPQFLISFYEKMQSDKGSIPDRFSAQQFSDYHSELNMSSLELGDSALYFCASSLAGYLDGYTFGSGTRLTVV.

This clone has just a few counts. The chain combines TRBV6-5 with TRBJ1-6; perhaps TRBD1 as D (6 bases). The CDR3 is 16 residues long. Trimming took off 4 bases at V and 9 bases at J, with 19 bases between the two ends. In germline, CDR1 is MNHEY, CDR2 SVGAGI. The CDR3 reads CASSSLARGLSSPLHF. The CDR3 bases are TGTGCCAGCAGTTCCCTCGCCAGGGGTTTAAGTTCACCCCTCCACTTT.

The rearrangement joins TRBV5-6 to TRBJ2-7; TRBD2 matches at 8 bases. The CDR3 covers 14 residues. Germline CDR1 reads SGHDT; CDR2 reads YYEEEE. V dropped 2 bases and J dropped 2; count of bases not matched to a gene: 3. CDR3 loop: CASSFPGLAYEQYF. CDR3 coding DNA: TGTGCCAGCAGCTTTCCGGGACTAGCCTACGAGCAGTACTTC.

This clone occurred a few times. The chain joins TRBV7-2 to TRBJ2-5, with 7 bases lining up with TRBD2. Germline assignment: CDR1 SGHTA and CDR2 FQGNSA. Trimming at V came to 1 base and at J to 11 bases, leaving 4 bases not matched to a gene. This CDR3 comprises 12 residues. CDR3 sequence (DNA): TGTGCCAGCAGCTTAGTCGCGGGGGAGCAGTACTTC. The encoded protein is CASSLVAGEQYF.

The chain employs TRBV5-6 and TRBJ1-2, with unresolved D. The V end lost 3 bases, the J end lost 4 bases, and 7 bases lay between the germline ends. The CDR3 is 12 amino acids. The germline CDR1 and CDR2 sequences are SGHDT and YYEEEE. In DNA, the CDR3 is TGTGCCAGCAGCTCAGGATCCTATGGCTACACCTTC. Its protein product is CASSSGSYGYTF.

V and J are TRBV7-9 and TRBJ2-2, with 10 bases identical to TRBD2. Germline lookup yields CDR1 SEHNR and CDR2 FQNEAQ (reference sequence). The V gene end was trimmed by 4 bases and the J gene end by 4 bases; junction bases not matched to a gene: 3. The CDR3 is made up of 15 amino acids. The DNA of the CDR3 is TGTGCCAGCAGCTCGCTAGCGGGAGCCACCGGGGAGCTGTTTTTT. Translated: CASSSLAGATGELFF.

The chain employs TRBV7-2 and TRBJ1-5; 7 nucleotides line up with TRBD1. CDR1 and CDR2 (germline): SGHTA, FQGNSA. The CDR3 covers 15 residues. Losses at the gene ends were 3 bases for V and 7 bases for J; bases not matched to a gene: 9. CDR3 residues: CASSFGKGAGQPQHF. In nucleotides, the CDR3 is TGTGCCAGCAGCTTCGGAAAGGGGGCGGGACAGCCCCAGCATTTT.

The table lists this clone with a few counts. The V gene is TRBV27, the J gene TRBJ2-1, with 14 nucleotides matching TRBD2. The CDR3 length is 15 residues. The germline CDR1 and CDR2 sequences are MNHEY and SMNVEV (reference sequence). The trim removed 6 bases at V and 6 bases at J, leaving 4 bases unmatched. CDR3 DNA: TGTGCCAGCAGCCGACTAGCGGGAGGGGCCAATGAGCAGTTCTTC. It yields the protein CASSRLAGGANEQFF.

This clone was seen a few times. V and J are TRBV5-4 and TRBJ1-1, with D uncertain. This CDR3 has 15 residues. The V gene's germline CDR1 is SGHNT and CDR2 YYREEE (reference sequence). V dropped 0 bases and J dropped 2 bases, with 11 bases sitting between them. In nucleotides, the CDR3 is TGTGCCAGCAGCTTGGTTTCCAGAGGAAACACTGAAGCTTTCTTT. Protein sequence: CASSLVSRGNTEAFF.

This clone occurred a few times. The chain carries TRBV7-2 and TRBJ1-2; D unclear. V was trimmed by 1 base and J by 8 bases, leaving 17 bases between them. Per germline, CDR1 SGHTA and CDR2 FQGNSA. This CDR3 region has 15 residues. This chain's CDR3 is CASSLGAGPTGGYTF. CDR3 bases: TGTGCCAGCAGCTTAGGAGCGGGCCCTACGGGGGGCTACACCTTC.